This TCR beta chain was captured in a study of immune characterization of retroperitoneal liposarcoma. CDR1 and CDR2 from the germline V gene are MNHNS and SASEGT. The CDR3 consists of 14 residues. This clonotype turned up a few times. A single record per CDR3 protein comes from TCRdb applying MiXCR to the PCR reads. Counted here are 3,000 to 3,500 distinct CDR3 sequences, roughly 45% occurring once; the ten biggest clones make up roughly half. The rearrangement links TRBV6-1 to TRBJ2-1; TRBD2 matches 9 bases. The J call may be in error: the DNA end matches TRBJ2-7 better. Sequenced material: tumor tissue. This receptor was identified in a male donor with retroperitoneal liposarcoma. The chain's CDR3 is CASNLAGAGDEQYF. The CDR3 nucleotides read TGTGCCAGCAACTTAGCGGGAGCTGGCGATGAGCAGTACTTC.